This T cell receptor beta chain comes out of a study of blood T cell repertoires in COVID-19. Method: immunoSEQ multiplex PCR; TCRdb's copy keeps in-frame clones and lacks some. The sample lists some 110,000 clones; 85% were seen once. CDR1 and CDR2 (germline): SNHLY, FYNNEI. This CDR3 spans 15 amino acids. V lost 2 bases, J lost 4 bases, and 12 bases lay in between. The chain employs TRBV2 and TRBJ1-5; D remains unclear. Input material: peripheral blood. This receptor was identified in a man aged 50 to 60 with acute or convalescent COVID-19. The CDR3 region has the DNA TGTGCCAGCAGTGAAATCGGTGAGAGGAATCAGCCCCAGCATTTT. Protein product: CASSEIGERNQPQHF.